The clone carrying this T cell receptor (beta chain) came up once. Other DNA sequences in this sample translate to the same CDR3. This record belongs to a study of shared clonotypes between healthy human individuals. The germline V gene encodes CDR1 MDHEN and CDR2 SYDVKM. The CDR3 runs 14 residues. Trimming removed 2 bases at V and 6 bases at J, with 11 bases between. Healthy HIV-negative adults with no recent acute infections or vaccinations were recruited as donors. Sequencing was performed with immunoSEQ multiplex PCR; in TCRdb, only in-frame clones are kept and a portion is missing. The data contain over 850,000 clones, more than 75% of them singletons.

The chain employs TRBV28 and TRBJ1-5; tentatively, D is TRBD1 (6 bases). The clonotype was recovered from a man younger than 30 in good health. Some clones in this sample may be carry-over from other donors' samples. The sample was memory CD4+ T cells from PBMCs. Subset reported: CD45RA-negative fraction. CDR3: CASSLGGGVQPQHF. The CDR3 bases are TGTGCCAGCAGTTTAGGAGGGGGAGTTCAGCCCCAGCATTTT.